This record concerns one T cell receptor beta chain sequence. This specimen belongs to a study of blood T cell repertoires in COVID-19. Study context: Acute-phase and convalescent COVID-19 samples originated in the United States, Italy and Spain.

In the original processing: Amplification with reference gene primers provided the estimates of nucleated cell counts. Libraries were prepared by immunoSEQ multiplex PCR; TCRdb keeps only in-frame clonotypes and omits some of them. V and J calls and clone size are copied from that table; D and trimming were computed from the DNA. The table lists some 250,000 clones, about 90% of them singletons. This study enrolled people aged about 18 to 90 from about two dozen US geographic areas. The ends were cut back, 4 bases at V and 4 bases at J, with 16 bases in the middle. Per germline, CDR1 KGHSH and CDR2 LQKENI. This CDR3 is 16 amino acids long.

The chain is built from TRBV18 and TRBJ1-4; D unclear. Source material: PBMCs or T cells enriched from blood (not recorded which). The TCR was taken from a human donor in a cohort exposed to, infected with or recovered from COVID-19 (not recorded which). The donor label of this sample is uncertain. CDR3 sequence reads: CASSLNTEDFNEKLFF. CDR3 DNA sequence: TGTGCCAGCTCACTTAATACGGAAGACTTTAATGAAAAACTGTTTTTT. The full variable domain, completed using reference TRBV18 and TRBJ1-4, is NAGVMQNPRHLVRRRGQEARLRCSPMKGHSHVYWYRQLPEEGLKFMVYLQKENIIDESGMPKERFSAEFPKEGPSILRIQQVVRGDSAAYFCASSLNTEDFNEKLFFGSGTQLSVL.